This T cell receptor beta chain is from a study of tumor and adjacent non-tumor tissue in lung cancer. Study in general: The cohort had around twelve adenocarcinoma, a couple of squamous cell and 1 small cell patients.

Regarding this clonotype: Its antigen is not known. Given a much more abundant clone one base away, this may be a read error.

General observations from the study: In normal lung, the top 100 clones were significantly more dominant than in tumor.

V was cut by 3 bases and J by 11 bases, with 10 bases left in between. The CDR3 length is 11 residues. RNA was extracted from bulk tissue without any cell sorting. Between August and November 2014, newly diagnosed, chemotherapy-naive lung cancer patients underwent thoracic surgery in China. Three rounds of nested PCR, following a modified ARM-PCR protocol, produced the TCRbeta library. TCRdb ran MiXCR on the multiplex PCR reads and lists one entry per CDR3 protein. The sample contains around 210,000 distinct CDR3 sequences, around 71% of which appear only once. Material: lung tumor tissue. The chain has TRBV12-3 or TRBV12-4 and TRBJ2-5; no clear D. This TCR derives from a man between 60 and 75 years old with non-small cell lung cancer. The CDR3 nucleotides read TGTGCCAGCAGTTTCGGTGATGAACAGTACTTC. Protein sequence: CASSFGDEQYF.